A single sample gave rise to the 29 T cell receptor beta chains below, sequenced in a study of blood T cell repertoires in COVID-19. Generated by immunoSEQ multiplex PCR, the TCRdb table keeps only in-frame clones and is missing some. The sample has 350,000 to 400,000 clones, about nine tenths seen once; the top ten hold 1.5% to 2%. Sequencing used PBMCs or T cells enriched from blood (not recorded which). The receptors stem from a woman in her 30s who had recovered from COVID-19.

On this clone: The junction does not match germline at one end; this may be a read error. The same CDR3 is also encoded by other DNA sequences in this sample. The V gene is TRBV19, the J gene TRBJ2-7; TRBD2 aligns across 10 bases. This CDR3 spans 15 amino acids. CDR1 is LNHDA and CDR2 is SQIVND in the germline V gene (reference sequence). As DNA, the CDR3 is TGTGCCAGTAGTATAAGTCTAGCGGGGGCCTACGAGCAGTACTTT. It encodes CASSISLAGAYEQYF.

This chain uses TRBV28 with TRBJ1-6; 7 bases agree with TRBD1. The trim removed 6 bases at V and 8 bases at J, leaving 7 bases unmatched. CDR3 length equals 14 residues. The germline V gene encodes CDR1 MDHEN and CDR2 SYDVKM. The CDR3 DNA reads TGTGCCAGCAGCCTGACAGGGTCCCATTCACCCCTCCACTTT. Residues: CASSLTGSHSPLHF.

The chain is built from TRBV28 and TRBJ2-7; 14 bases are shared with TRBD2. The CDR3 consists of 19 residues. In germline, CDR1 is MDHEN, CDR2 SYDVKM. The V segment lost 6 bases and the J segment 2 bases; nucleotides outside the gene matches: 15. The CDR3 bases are TGTGCCAGCAGCCATCAGGGGTTGGGACTAGCGGGAGTTCCCTACGAGCAGTACTTC. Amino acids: CASSHQGLGLAGVPYEQYF.

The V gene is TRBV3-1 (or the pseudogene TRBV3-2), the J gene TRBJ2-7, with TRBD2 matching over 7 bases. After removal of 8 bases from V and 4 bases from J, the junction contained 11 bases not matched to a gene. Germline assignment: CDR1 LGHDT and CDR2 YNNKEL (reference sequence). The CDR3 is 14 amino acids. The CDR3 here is CASGSGIQGYEQYF. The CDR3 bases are TGTGCCAGCGGAAGCGGGATACAAGGGTACGAGCAGTACTTC.

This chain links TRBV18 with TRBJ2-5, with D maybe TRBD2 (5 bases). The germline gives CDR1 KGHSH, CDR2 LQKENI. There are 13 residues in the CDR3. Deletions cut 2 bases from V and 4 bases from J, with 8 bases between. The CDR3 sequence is CASSPTAGETQYF. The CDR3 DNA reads TGTGCCAGCTCACCAACCGCGGGAGAGACCCAGTACTTC.

CDR3 DNA sequence: TGTGCCAGCAGCTTGGTCCCATCCTACGAGCAGTACTTC. Encoded protein: CASSLVPSYEQYF. The V call is TRBV5-4, the J call TRBJ2-7; D not certain. The germline V gene encodes CDR1 SGHNT and CDR2 YYREEE (reference sequence). The CDR3 extends over 13 amino acids. Trimming left V 0 bases short and J 1 base short, with 5 bases between.

The CDR3 region is CASSVLATRGETQYF. Here the CDR3 DNA reads TGTGCCAGCAGCGTATTAGCTACACGAGGAGAGACCCAGTACTTC. This chain joins TRBV9 and TRBJ2-5, with D unresolved. This CDR3 is built from 15 residues. Germline CDR1 SGDLS, CDR2 YYNGEE. V lost 1 base, J lost 4 bases, and 14 bases lay in between.

The CDR3 DNA is TGTGCCAGCAGCTTTTCGCCTATGGGACTAGCGGAAGGGAGCACAGATACGCAGTATTTT. Translated: CASSFSPMGLAEGSTDTQYF. The chain links TRBV7-8 to TRBJ2-3; TRBD2 matches at 11 bases. V was pared by 3 bases and J by 0 bases, with 14 bases of the junction left unmatched. CDR1 is SGHVS and CDR2 is FQNEAQ in the germline V gene. CDR3 size: 20 residues.

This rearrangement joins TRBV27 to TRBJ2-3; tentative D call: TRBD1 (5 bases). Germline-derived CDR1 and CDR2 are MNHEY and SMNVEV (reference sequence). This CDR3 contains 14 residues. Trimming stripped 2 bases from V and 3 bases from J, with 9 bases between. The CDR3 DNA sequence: TGTGCCAGCAGTTTAATGACAGTGACAGATACGCAGTATTTT. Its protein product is CASSLMTVTDTQYF.

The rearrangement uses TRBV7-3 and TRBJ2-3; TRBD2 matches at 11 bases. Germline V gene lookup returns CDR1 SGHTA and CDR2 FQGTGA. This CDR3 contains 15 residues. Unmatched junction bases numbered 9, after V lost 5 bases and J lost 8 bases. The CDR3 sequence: CASSVTSGASGTQYF. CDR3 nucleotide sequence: TGTGCCAGCAGCGTGACTAGCGGGGCTTCGGGTACGCAGTATTTT. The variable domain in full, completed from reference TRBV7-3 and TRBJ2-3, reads GAGVSQTPSNKVTEKGKYVELRCDPISGHTALYWYRQSLGQGPEFLIYFQGTGAADDSGLPNDRFFAVRPEGSVSTLKIQRTERGDSAVYLCASSVTSGASGTQYFGPGTRLTVL.

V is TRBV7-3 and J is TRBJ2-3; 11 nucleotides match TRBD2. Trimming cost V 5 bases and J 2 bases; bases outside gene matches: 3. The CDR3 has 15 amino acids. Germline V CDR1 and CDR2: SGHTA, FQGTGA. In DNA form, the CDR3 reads TGTGCCAGCAGCAAGACTAGCGGGGCCACAGATACGCAGTATTTT. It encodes CASSKTSGATDTQYF.

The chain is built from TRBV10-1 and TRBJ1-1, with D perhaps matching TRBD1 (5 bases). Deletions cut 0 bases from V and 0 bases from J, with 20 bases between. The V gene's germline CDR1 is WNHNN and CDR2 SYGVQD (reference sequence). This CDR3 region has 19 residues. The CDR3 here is CASSESHRGVRGMNTEAFF. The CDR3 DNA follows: TGCGCCAGCAGTGAGTCTCATAGGGGAGTGCGGGGAATGAACACTGAAGCTTTCTTT.

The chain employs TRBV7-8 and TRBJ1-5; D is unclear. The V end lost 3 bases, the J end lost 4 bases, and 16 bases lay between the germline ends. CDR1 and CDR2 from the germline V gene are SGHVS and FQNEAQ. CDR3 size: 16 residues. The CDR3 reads CASSLGTPEGNQPQHF. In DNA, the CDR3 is TGTGCCAGCAGCTTGGGCACACCCGAGGGAAATCAGCCCCAGCATTTT.

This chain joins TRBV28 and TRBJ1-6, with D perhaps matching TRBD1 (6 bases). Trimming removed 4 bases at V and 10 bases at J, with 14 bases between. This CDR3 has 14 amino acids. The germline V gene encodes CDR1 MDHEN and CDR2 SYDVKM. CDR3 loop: CASSSTGWGSPLHF. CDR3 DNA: TGTGCCAGCAGTTCTACAGGGTGGGGATCACCCCTCCACTTT.

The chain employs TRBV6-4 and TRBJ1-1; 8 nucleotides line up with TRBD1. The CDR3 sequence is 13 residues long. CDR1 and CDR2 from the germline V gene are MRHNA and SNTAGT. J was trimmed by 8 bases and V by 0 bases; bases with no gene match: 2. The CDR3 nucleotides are TGTGCCAGCAGTGACTCGCCAGGGGGCGAAGCTTTCTTT. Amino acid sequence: CASSDSPGGEAFF.

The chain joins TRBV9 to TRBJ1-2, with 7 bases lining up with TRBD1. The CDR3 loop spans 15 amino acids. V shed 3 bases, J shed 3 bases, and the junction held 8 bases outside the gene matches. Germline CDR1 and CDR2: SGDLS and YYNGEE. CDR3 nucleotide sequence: TGTGCCAGCAGCGCTGGACAGGAGGCGTACTATGGCTACACCTTC. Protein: CASSAGQEAYYGYTF.

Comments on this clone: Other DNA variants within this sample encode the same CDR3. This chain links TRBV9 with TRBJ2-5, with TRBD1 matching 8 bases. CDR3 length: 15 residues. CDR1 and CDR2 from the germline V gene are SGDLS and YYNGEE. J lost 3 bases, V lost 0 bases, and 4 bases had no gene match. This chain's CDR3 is CASSVDQGAKETQYF. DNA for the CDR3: TGTGCCAGCAGCGTAGATCAGGGGGCGAAAGAGACCCAGTACTTC.

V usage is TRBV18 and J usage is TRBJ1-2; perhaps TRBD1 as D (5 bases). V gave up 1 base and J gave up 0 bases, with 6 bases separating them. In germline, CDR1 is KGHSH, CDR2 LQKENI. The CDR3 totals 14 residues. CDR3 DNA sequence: TGTGCCAGCTCACCACGGACAACTAACTATGGCTACACCTTC. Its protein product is CASSPRTTNYGYTF.

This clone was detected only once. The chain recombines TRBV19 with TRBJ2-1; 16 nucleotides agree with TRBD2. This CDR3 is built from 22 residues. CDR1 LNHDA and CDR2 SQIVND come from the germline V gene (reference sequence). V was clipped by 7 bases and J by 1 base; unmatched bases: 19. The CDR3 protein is CASTTGTSGGAVKRQSYNEQFF. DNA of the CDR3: TGTGCCAGTACTACCGGGACTAGCGGGGGGGCCGTGAAACGCCAGTCCTACAATGAGCAGTTCTTC.

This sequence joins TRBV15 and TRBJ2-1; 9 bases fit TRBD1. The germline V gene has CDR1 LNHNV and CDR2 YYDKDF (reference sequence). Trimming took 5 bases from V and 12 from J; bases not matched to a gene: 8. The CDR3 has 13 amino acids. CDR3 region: CATSVQGALVQFF. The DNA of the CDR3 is TGTGCCACCAGCGTACAGGGGGCTCTGGTGCAGTTCTTC.

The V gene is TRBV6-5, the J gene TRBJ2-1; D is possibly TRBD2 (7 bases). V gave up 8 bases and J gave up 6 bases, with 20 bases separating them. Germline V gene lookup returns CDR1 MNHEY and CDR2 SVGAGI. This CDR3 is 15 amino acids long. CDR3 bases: TGTGCCAGCGCCCGAGGCGCGGGGGCCGTCAATGAGCAGTTCTTC. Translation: CASARGAGAVNEQFF.

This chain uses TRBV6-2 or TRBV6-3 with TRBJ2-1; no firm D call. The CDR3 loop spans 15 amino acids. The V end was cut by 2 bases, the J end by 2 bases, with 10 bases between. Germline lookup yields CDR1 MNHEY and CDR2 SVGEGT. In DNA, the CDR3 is TGTGCCAGCAGTTACGTTCTAGTCCCCTACAATGAGCAGTTCTTC. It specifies CASSYVLVPYNEQFF.

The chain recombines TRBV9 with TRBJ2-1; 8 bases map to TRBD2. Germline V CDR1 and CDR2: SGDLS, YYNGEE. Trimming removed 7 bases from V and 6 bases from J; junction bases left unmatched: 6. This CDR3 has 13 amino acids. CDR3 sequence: CASAAGGGNEQFF. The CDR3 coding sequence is TGTGCCAGCGCGGCGGGAGGTGGCAATGAGCAGTTCTTC. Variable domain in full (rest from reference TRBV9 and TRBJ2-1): DSGVTQTPKHLITATGQRVTLRCSPRSGDLSVYWYQQSLDQGLQFLIQYYNGEERAKGNILERFSAQQFPDLHSELNLSSLELGDSALYFCASAAGGGNEQFFGPGTRLTVL.

As DNA, the CDR3 is TGCGCCAGCAGTCAAATCTTCGGGAGGAACTATGGCTACACCTTC. As protein: CASSQIFGRNYGYTF. V and J are TRBV23-1 and TRBJ1-2; D gene ambiguous. TRBV23-1 is given ORF status, its function remaining uncertain. The CDR3 length is 15 residues. The V and J ends lost 2 bases and 2 bases respectively, with 12 bases between them.

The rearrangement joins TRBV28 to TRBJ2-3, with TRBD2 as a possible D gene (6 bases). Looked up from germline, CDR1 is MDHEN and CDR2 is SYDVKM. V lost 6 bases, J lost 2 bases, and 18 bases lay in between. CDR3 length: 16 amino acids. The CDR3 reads CASSENPTGDTDTQYF. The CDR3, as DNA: TGTGCCAGCAGCGAAAACCCGACGGGGGACACAGATACGCAGTATTTT.

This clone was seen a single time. CDR3 DNA: TGTGCCAGTAGACCAGGGGGAGATAATTCACCCCTCCACTTT. It translates to CASRPGGDNSPLHF. The J gene is TRBJ1-6, the V gene TRBV19; 7 bases are shared with TRBD1. The CDR3 has 14 amino acids. CDR1 is LNHDA, CDR2 SQIVND, per germline (reference sequence). The V segment lost 6 bases and the J segment 5 bases; nucleotides outside the gene matches: 4.

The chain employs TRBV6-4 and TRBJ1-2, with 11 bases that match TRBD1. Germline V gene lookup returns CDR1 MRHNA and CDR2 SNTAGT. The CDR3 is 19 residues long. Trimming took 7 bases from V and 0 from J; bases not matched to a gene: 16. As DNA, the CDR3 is TGTGCCAGCAATGGACAGGGGGCGGGTACTCCTCAAGCTAACTATGGCTACACCTTC. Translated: CASNGQGAGTPQANYGYTF.

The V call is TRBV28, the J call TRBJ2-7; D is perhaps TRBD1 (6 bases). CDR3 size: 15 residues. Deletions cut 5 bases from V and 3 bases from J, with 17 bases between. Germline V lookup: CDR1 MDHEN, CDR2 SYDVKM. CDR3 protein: CASSIIQGRIYEQYF. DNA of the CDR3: TGTGCCAGCAGTATAATACAGGGACGGATCTACGAGCAGTACTTC.

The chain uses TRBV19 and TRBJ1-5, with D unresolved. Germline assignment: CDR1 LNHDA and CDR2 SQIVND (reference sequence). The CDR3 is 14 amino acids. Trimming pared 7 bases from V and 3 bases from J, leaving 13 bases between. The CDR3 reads CASMKAKDNQPQHF. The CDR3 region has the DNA TGTGCCAGTATGAAAGCAAAAGACAATCAGCCCCAGCATTTT.